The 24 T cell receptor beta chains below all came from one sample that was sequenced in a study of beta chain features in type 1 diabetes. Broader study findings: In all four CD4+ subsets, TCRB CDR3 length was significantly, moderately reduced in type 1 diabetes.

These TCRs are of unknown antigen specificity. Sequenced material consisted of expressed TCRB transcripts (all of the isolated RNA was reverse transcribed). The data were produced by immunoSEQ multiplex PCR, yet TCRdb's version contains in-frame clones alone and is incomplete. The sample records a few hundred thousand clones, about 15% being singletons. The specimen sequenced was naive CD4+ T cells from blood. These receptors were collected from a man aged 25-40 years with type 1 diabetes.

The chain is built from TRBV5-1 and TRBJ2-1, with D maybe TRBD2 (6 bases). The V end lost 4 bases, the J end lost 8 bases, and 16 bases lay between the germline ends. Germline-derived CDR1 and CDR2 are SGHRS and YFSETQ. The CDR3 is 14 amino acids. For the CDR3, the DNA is TGCGCCAGCAGCCGCCCTAGTGGGGGGTATGAGCAGTTCTTC. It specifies CASSRPSGGYEQFF.

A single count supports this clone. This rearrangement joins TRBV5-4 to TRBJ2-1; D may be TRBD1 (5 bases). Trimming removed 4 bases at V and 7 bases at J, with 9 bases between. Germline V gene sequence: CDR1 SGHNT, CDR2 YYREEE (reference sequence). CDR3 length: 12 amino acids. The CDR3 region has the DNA TGTGCCAGCAGCCCCAGGGTGAATGAGCAGTTCTTC. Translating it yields CASSPRVNEQFF.

The CDR3 DNA follows: TGCGCCAGCAGCTTGGTCCCGGGAGGTGGTGGCTACACCTTC. This translates into CASSLVPGGGGYTF. This sequence joins TRBV5-1 and TRBJ1-2, with no clear D. With 0 bases removed from V and 7 bases from J, the gap between germline ends came to 13 bases. The germline gives CDR1 SGHRS, CDR2 YFSETQ. This CDR3 contains 14 residues.

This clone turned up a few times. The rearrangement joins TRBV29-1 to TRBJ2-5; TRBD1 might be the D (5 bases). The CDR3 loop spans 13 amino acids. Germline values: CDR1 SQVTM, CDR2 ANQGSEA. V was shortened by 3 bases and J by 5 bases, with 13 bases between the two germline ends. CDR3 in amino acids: CSVDGQGSETQYF. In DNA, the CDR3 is TGCAGCGTTGATGGGCAGGGATCGGAGACCCAGTACTTC.

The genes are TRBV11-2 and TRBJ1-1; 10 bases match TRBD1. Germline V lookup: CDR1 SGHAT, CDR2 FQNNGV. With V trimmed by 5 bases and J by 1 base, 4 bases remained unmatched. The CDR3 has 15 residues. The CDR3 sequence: CASSAGTGANTEAFF. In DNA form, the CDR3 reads TGTGCCAGCAGCGCAGGGACAGGGGCGAACACTGAAGCTTTCTTT.

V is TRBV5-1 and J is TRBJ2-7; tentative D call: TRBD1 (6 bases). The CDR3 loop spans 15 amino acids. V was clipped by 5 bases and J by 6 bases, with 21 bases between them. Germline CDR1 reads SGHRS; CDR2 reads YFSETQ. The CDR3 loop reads CASRLGVTGTSEQYF. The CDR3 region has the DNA TGCGCCAGCAGGCTTGGTGTTACAGGGACGAGCGAGCAGTACTTC.

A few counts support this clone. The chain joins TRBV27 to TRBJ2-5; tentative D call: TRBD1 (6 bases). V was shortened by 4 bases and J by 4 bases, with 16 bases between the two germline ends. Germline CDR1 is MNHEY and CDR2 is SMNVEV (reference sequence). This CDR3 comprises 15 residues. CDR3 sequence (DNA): TGTGCCAGCAGTTCCCGCCCAGGGGCGGTAGAGACCCAGTACTTC. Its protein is CASSSRPGAVETQYF.

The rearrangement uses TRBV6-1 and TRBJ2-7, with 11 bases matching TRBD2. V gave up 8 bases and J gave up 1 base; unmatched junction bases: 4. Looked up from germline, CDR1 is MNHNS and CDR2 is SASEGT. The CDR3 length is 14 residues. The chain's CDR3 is CASWGLAASYEQYF. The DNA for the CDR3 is TGTGCCAGCTGGGGACTAGCGGCTTCCTACGAGCAGTACTTC.

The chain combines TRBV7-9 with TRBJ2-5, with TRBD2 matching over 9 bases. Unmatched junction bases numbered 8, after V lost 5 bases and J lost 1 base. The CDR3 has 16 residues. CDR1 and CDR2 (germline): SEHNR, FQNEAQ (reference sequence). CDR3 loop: CASSHLSGGIQETQYF. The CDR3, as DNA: TGTGCCAGCAGCCATCTTAGCGGGGGCATCCAAGAGACCCAGTACTTC. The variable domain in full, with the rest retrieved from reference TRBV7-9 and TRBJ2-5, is DTGVSQNPRHKITKRGQNVTFRCDPISEHNRLYWYRQTLGQGPEFLTYFQNEAQLEKSRLLSDRFSAERPKGSFSTLEIQRTEQGDSAMYLCASSHLSGGIQETQYFGPGTRLLVL.

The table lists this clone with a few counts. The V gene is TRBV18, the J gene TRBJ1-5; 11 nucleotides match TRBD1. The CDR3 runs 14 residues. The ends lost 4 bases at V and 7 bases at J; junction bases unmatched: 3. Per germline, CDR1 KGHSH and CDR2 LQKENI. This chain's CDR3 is CASSRDRGLQPQHF. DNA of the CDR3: TGTGCCAGCTCACGGGACAGGGGGTTACAGCCCCAGCATTTT.

The CDR3 loop reads CASSFGNYGYTF. The CDR3 coding sequence is TGCGCCAGCAGCTTCGGGAACTATGGCTACACCTTC. This sequence joins TRBV5-1 and TRBJ1-2; no reliable D call. V shed 2 bases and J shed 2 bases, with 4 bases lying between them. Looked up from germline, CDR1 is SGHRS and CDR2 is YFSETQ. This CDR3 has 12 amino acids. The whole variable domain, remainder taken from reference TRBV5-1 and TRBJ1-2, is KAGVTQTPRYLIKTRGQQVTLSCSPISGHRSVSWYQQTPGQGLQFLFEYFSETQRNKGNFPGRFSGRQFSNSRSEMNVSTLELGDSALYLCASSFGNYGYTFGSGTRLTVV.

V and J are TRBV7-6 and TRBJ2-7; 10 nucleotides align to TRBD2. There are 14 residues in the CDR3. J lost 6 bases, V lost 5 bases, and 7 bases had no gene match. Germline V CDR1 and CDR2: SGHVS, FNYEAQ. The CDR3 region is CASSPLAGAAEQYF. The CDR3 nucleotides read TGTGCCAGCAGCCCGCTAGCGGGAGCTGCCGAGCAGTACTTC.

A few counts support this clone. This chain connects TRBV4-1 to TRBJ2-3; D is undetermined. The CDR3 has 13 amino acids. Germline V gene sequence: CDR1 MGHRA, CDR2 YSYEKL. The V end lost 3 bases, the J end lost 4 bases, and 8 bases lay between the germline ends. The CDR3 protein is CASSQPGPDTQYF. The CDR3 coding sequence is TGCGCCAGCAGCCAGCCAGGCCCAGATACGCAGTATTTT.

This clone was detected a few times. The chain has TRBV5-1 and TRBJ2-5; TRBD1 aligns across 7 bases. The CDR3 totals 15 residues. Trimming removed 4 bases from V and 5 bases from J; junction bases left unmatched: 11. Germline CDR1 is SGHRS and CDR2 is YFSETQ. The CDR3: CASSKTGMGTETQYF. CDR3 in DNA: TGCGCCAGCAGCAAGACAGGGATGGGGACGGAGACCCAGTACTTC.

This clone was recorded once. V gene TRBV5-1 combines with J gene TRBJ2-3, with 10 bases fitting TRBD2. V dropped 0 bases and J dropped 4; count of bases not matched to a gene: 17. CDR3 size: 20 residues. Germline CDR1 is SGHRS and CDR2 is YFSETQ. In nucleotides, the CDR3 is TGCGCCAGCAGCTTGGATTACCTAGCGGGAGAGGGTTCCGTGGCAGATACGCAGTATTTT. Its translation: CASSLDYLAGEGSVADTQYF. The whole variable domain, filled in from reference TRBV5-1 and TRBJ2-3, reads KAGVTQTPRYLIKTRGQQVTLSCSPISGHRSVSWYQQTPGQGLQFLFEYFSETQRNKGNFPGRFSGRQFSNSRSEMNVSTLELGDSALYLCASSLDYLAGEGSVADTQYFGPGTRLTVL.

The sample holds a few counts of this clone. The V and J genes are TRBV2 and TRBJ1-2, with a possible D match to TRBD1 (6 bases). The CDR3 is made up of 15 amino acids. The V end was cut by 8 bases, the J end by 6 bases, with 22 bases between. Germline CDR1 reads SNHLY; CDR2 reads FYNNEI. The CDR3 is CASHRPGQRPDGYTF. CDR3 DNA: TGTGCCAGCCATAGGCCTGGACAGCGTCCGGATGGCTACACCTTC.

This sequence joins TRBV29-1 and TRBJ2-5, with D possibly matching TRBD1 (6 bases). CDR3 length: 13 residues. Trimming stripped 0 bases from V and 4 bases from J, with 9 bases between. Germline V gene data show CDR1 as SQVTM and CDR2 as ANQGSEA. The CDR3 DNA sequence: TGCAGCGTTGAAGATACCAGGGGAGAGACCCAGTACTTC. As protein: CSVEDTRGETQYF.

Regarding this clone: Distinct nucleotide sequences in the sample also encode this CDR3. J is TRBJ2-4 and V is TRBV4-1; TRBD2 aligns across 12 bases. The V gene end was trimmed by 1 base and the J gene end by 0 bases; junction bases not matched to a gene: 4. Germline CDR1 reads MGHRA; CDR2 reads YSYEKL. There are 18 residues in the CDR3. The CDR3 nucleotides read TGCGCCAGCAGCCAAGGCCTAGCGGGGGGGGTAGCCAAAAACATTCAGTACTTC. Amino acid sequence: CASSQGLAGGVAKNIQYF.

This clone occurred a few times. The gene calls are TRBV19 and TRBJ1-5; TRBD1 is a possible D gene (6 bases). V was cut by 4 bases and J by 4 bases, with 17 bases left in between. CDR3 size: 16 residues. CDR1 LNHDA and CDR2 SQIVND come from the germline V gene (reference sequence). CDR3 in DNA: TGTGCCAGTAGTACATCGGGGGGGGCGGGAAATCAGCCCCAGCATTTT. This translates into CASSTSGGAGNQPQHF.

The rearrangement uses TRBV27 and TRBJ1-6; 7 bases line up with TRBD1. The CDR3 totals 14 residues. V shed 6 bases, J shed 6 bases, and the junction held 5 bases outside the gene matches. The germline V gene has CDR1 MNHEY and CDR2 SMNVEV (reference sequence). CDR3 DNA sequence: TGTGCCAGCAGAAAACAGGGGAGTAATTCACCCCTCCACTTT. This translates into CASRKQGSNSPLHF.

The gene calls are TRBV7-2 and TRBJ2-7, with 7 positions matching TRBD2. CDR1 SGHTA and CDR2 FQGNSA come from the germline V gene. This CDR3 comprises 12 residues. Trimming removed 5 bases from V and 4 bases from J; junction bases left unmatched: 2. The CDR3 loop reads CASSPAGYEQYF. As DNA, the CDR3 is TGTGCCAGCAGCCCAGCGGGGTACGAGCAGTACTTC.

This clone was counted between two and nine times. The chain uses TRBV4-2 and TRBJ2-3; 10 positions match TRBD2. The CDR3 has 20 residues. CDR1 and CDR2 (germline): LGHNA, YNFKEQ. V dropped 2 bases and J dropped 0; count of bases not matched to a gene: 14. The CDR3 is CASSQLSVAGGGTSTDTQYF. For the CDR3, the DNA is TGTGCCAGCAGCCAACTCTCGGTAGCGGGGGGCGGTACTAGCACAGATACGCAGTATTTT.

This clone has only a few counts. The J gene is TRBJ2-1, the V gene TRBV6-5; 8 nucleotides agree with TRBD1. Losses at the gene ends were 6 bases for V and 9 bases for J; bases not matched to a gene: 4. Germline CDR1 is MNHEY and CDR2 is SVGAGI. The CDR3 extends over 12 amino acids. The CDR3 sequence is CASRPDRGEQFF. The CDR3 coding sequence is TGTGCCAGCAGGCCCGACAGGGGTGAGCAGTTCTTC.

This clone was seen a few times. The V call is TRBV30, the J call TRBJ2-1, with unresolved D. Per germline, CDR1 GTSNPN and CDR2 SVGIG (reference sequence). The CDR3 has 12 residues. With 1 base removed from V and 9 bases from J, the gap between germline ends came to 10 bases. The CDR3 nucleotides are TGTGCCTGGAGTGGAGGTGAAACTGAGCAGTTCTTC. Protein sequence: CAWSGGETEQFF.